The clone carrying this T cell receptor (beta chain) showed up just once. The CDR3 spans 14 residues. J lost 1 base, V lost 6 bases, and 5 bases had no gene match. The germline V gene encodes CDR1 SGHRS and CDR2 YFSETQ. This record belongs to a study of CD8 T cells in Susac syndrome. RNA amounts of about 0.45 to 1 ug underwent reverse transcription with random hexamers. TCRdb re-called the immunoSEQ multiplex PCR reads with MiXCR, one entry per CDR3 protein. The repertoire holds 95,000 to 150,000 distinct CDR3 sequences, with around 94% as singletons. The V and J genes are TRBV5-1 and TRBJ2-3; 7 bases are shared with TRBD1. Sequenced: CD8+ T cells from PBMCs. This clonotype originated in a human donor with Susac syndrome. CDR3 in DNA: TGCGCCAGCACGAGCGGACAGGGCACAGATACGCAGTATTTT. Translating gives CASTSGQGTDTQYF.